This T cell receptor beta chain is drawn from a study of T cell responses to AZD1222 COVID-19 vaccine. Whole-study findings and limits: Repertoires in all cases were sampled only once the peak T cell response had passed. It should be noted that donors were predominantly white British and more often female, and clonal diversity was possibly underestimated. Nearly half of spike-specific TCRs reportedly go after variant regions that carry no mutations.

Points on this clone: Antigen: not known.

Here immunoSEQ multiplex PCR was the method, and the copy in TCRdb shows in-frame clones only, minus some. This table has approximately 50,000 clones, 80% to 90% appearing once. This CDR3 contains 14 residues. Germline V CDR1 and CDR2: LGHNA, YNFKEQ. V was shortened by 1 base and J by 5 bases, with 11 bases between the two germline ends. The sequencing here drew on peripheral blood, taken 28 days after the second AZD1222 dose. The TCR sequence derives from an adult who received the AZD1222 COVID-19 vaccine. This chain uses TRBV4-2 with TRBJ1-2; D is unclear. The CDR3 coding sequence is TGTGCCAGCAGCCAAGGGGCAGATAATTATGGCTACACCTTC. This gives the protein CASSQGADNYGYTF.